This TCR beta chain comes out of a study of T cell changes during pregnancy in multiple sclerosis. Some clones are missing from TCRdb's copy, which holds only in-frame ones; the method was immunoSEQ multiplex PCR. Among tens of thousands of clones, roughly 92% were seen once, and the ten largest hold just under 2%. J gave up 5 bases and V 5 bases, and 8 bases lay outside the gene matches. From germline, CDR1 is LNHDA and CDR2 SQIVND (reference sequence). The CDR3 consists of 17 residues. The rearrangement links TRBV19 to TRBJ2-5; 16 bases map to TRBD2. This TCR was recovered from a female donor with multiple sclerosis, enrolled in a pregnancy study. Sequencing was performed on peripheral blood, taken in the second trimester of pregnancy. The CDR3 sequence is CASSAGTSGGGWETQYF. The DNA for the CDR3 is TGTGCCAGTAGTGCGGGGACTAGCGGGGGGGGTTGGGAGACCCAGTACTTC.